One T cell receptor beta chain is described in this entry. The antigen remains undetermined. This entry belongs to a study of graft-versus-host responses after intestinal transplantation. At the level of the study: Tacrolimus and steroids were given for three to four years to all recipients after anti-thymocyte globulin induction.

Profiling relied on immunoSEQ multiplex PCR, and the TCRdb table lists in-frame clones only, not all of them. The sample has over 100,000 clones, around nine tenths seen once; the top ten hold roughly 0.23%. Germline values: CDR1 DFQATT, CDR2 SNEGSKA (reference sequence). V lost 5 bases, J lost 6 bases, and 9 bases lay in between. The CDR3 is 11 residues long. This receptor was identified in a human donor who was the organ donor for an intestinal transplant. The sequencing here drew on unstimulated CD4+ T cells sorted from spleen or lymph node cells, taken before transplant. The J gene is TRBJ2-3, the V gene TRBV20-1, with TRBD2 as a possible D gene (5 bases). CDR3 nucleotide sequence: TGCAGTGCTCAAACTAGGGATACGCAGTATTTT. Translation gives CSAQTRDTQYF.